The 27 T cell receptor beta chains reported below all come from one sample, sequenced in a study of blood T cells in healthy people across ages. Through a sample-barcoded 5' primer and a J-beta primer mix, a second PCR was run for roughly 6 to 11 cycles. MiXCR, run by TCRdb on the 5' RACE reads, gives a single entry per CDR3 protein. The table lists around 1,700,000 distinct CDR3 sequences, 28% of them singletons, with 7% to 9% in the top ten. Specimen: blood. These TCRs come from a woman in her 30s in good health.

The V and J genes are TRBV29-1 and TRBJ2-1; 8 bases are shared with TRBD2. Trimming took 6 bases from V and 8 from J; bases not matched to a gene: 0. The germline gives CDR1 SQVTM, CDR2 ANQGSEA. The CDR3 runs to 10 residues. CDR3 region: CSVGGDEQFF. Here the CDR3 DNA reads TGCAGCGTCGGGGGGGATGAGCAGTTCTTC.

This chain connects TRBV20-1 to TRBJ1-2; D gene ambiguous. CDR3 length: 14 residues. From germline, CDR1 is DFQATT and CDR2 SNEGSKA (reference sequence). Trimming left V 0 bases short and J 4 bases short, with 12 bases between. CDR3 in amino acids: CSARDPVVPYGYTF. CDR3 coding DNA: TGCAGTGCTAGAGATCCCGTGGTACCCTATGGCTACACCTTC.

V is TRBV2 and J is TRBJ2-4; weak D call: TRBD2 (5 bases). The CDR3 has 16 amino acids. The V end lost 5 bases, the J end lost 0 bases, and 14 bases lay between the germline ends. Germline assignment: CDR1 SNHLY and CDR2 FYNNEI. The CDR3 reads CASSFVVGVAKNIQYF. The CDR3 coding sequence is TGTGCCAGCAGTTTTGTGGTGGGAGTAGCCAAAAACATTCAGTACTTC.

V and J are TRBV9 and TRBJ2-5; 10 bases fit TRBD1. Germline CDR1 SGDLS, CDR2 YYNGEE. The CDR3 has 15 amino acids. Losses at the gene ends were 2 bases for V and 5 bases for J; bases not matched to a gene: 6. The CDR3 loop is CASSVDRGPGETQYF. The DNA for the CDR3 is TGTGCCAGCAGCGTCGACAGGGGGCCGGGGGAGACCCAGTACTTC.

This rearrangement joins TRBV19 to TRBJ2-1; D assignment may be TRBD1 or TRBD2 (5 bases each). The V and J ends lost 11 bases and 4 bases respectively, with 15 bases between them. Germline V gene lookup returns CDR1 LNHDA and CDR2 SQIVND (reference sequence). The CDR3 covers 13 residues. CDR3 protein: CAVVGTLYNEQFF. The CDR3 DNA reads TGTGCCGTCGTCGGGACCCTTTACAATGAGCAGTTCTTC.

This chain connects TRBV7-2 to TRBJ1-2; 12 positions match TRBD1. CDR3 length: 15 amino acids. J lost 8 bases, V lost 5 bases, and 9 bases had no gene match. Germline assignment: CDR1 SGHTA and CDR2 FQGNSA. CDR3 loop: CASSPRGQGAEGYTF. CDR3 nucleotides: TGTGCCAGCAGCCCCCGGGGACAGGGGGCAGAGGGCTACACCTTC.

This clonotype was seen repeatedly, ten times or more. The rearrangement links TRBV20-1 to TRBJ2-1, with D perhaps matching TRBD1 or TRBD2 (5 bases each). The CDR3 sequence is 12 residues long. The germline gives CDR1 DFQATT, CDR2 SNEGSKA (reference sequence). V dropped 2 bases and J dropped 10 bases, with 12 bases sitting between them. The CDR3 sequence is CSARINRDEQFF. For the CDR3, the DNA is TGCAGTGCTAGAATAAACCGGGACGAGCAGTTCTTC.

V is TRBV30 and J is TRBJ1-4; D not resolved. V was trimmed by 0 bases and J by 3 bases, leaving 11 bases between them. Germline V lookup: CDR1 GTSNPN, CDR2 SVGIG (reference sequence). There are 15 residues in the CDR3. CDR3 loop: CAWSVRPSSNEKLFF. CDR3 DNA sequence: TGTGCCTGGAGTGTAAGGCCCAGCTCTAATGAAAAACTGTTTTTT.

The V and J genes are TRBV7-8 and TRBJ2-7; TRBD1 agrees at 9 bases. The CDR3 is made up of 16 amino acids. The germline CDR1 and CDR2 sequences are SGHVS and FQNEAQ. Trimming removed 5 bases from V and 0 bases from J; junction bases left unmatched: 8. This CDR3 reads CASSKNLGQGSYEQYF. The CDR3 region has the DNA TGTGCCAGCAGCAAGAACCTGGGACAGGGCTCCTACGAGCAGTACTTC.

This clonotype has only a few counts. This sequence joins TRBV7-8 and TRBJ2-1; 13 positions match TRBD2. CDR3 size: 18 residues. The junction had 11 bases not matched to a gene; V was cut back by 8 bases and J by 1 base. Germline CDR1 reads SGHVS; CDR2 reads FQNEAQ. CDR3 DNA: TGTGCCAGCTCAAGCCGGACTAGCGGGAGAGCGTCCTACAATGAGCAGTTCTTC. Translation: CASSSRTSGRASYNEQFF.

The chain is built from TRBV5-1 and TRBJ2-3; TRBD2 agrees at 13 bases. Germline values: CDR1 SGHRS, CDR2 YFSETQ. The CDR3 runs 16 residues. J gave up 2 bases and V 6 bases, and 6 bases lay outside the gene matches. The CDR3 sequence: CASNPTSGGVTDTQYF. In nucleotides, the CDR3 is TGCGCCAGCAACCCTACTAGCGGGGGGGTCACAGATACGCAGTATTTT.

The rearrangement uses TRBV7-9 and TRBJ2-7, with TRBD1 identical over 9 bases. From germline, CDR1 is SEHNR and CDR2 FQNEAQ (reference sequence). Losses at the gene ends were 4 bases for V and 2 bases for J; bases not matched to a gene: 9. CDR3 length: 16 amino acids. The CDR3 loop reads CASSSLPGQGPYEQYF. CDR3 nucleotide sequence: TGTGCCAGCAGCTCACTACCGGGACAGGGCCCCTACGAGCAGTACTTC.

CDR3 DNA: TGTGCCAGCAGAGTGGGGCTGGGCTCCGATGAGCAGTTCTTC. Translation gives CASRVGLGSDEQFF. The J gene is TRBJ2-1, the V gene TRBV7-9, with a tentative D call TRBD1 (5 bases). V was cut by 6 bases and J by 8 bases, with 17 bases left in between. CDR1 SEHNR and CDR2 FQNEAQ come from the germline V gene (reference sequence). The CDR3 has 14 residues.

This clonotype was seen a handful of times. The J gene is TRBJ1-5, the V gene TRBV10-2; tentative D call: TRBD1 (5 bases). Looked up from germline, CDR1 is WSHSY and CDR2 is SAAADI. The CDR3 has 14 residues. Trimming removed 3 bases from V and 5 bases from J, with 11 bases in between. The CDR3 loop reads CASSESREDQPQHF. The CDR3 region has the DNA TGCGCCAGCAGTGAATCCAGGGAGGATCAGCCCCAGCATTTT.

This clonotype has ten or more counts. This sequence joins TRBV6-2 or TRBV6-3 and TRBJ2-1; 14 bases fit TRBD2. The CDR3 covers 15 residues. Germline assignment: CDR1 MNHEY and CDR2 SVGEGT. The V gene end was trimmed by 2 bases and the J gene end by 8 bases; junction bases not matched to a gene: 2. The CDR3 DNA reads TGTGCCAGCAGTTACGGGACTAGCGGGGGAGATGAGCAGTTCTTC. Its translation is CASSYGTSGGDEQFF.

The rearrangement uses TRBV12-3 or TRBV12-4 and TRBJ2-6; TRBD2 matches 11 bases. The junction had 8 bases not matched to a gene; V was cut back by 4 bases and J by 0 bases. The CDR3 totals 19 residues. This chain's CDR3 is CASSSTSGTPYSGANVLTF. In DNA form, the CDR3 reads TGTGCCAGCAGTTCGACTAGCGGGACACCTTACTCTGGGGCCAACGTCCTGACTTTC.

The V and J genes are TRBV2 and TRBJ2-1; the match to TRBD1 covers 7 bases. Germline CDR1 reads SNHLY; CDR2 reads FYNNEI. There are 13 residues in the CDR3. The junction had 7 bases not matched to a gene; V was cut back by 6 bases and J by 8 bases. This chain's CDR3 is CASSGRQGHEQFF. DNA for the CDR3: TGTGCCAGCAGCGGAAGACAGGGCCATGAGCAGTTCTTC.

This clonotype was seen only a few times. This chain joins TRBV20-1 and TRBJ2-1; D might be TRBD1 (6 bases). The CDR3 loop spans 14 amino acids. CDR1 and CDR2 (germline): DFQATT, SNEGSKA (reference sequence). V was trimmed by 5 bases and J by 0 bases, leaving 11 bases between them. CDR3 DNA sequence: TGCAGTGCTGGACAGTGGGGCTCCTACAATGAGCAGTTCTTC. Protein sequence: CSAGQWGSYNEQFF.

This clonotype was detected ten times or more. The chain joins TRBV20-1 to TRBJ2-3; 10 bases map to TRBD1. The CDR3 runs 16 residues. CDR1 and CDR2 from the germline V gene are DFQATT and SNEGSKA (reference sequence). Unmatched junction bases numbered 11, after V lost 5 bases and J lost 3 bases. Written as DNA, the CDR3 is TGCAGTGCTCTACTGCGGGACAGGGGCTGGACAGATACGCAGTATTTT. Translating it yields CSALLRDRGWTDTQYF.

To note about this clonotype: One end of the junction varies from germline; a read error may be responsible. The rearrangement uses TRBV5-5 and TRBJ2-5; D assignment may be TRBD1 or TRBD2 (6 bases each). The J call may not be correct, given that the DNA end is closer to TRBJ2-7. Germline CDR1 SGHKS, CDR2 YYEKEE (reference sequence). CDR3 length: 15 amino acids. The CDR3 reads CVSSLAIGGPYEQYF. The CDR3 DNA sequence: TGTGTCAGCAGCTTGGCCATCGGGGGCCCCTACGAGCAGTACTTC.

This clonotype has a count of ten or more. The chain has TRBV27 and TRBJ2-7, with D uncertain. Germline CDR1 reads MNHEY; CDR2 reads SMNVEV (reference sequence). CDR3 length equals 13 residues. V dropped 6 bases and J dropped 3 bases, with 12 bases sitting between them. The CDR3 nucleotides are TGTGCCAGCAGGCCTAGACCAGGCTACGAGCAGTACTTC. Its protein is CASRPRPGYEQYF.

This chain uses TRBV20-1 with TRBJ1-5; no definite D call. With 2 bases removed from V and 2 bases from J, the gap between germline ends came to 4 bases. Germline-derived CDR1 and CDR2 are DFQATT and SNEGSKA (reference sequence). The CDR3 runs to 12 residues. CDR3 loop: CSARIGNQPQHF. The DNA of the CDR3 is TGCAGTGCTAGAATCGGCAATCAGCCCCAGCATTTT.

The V call is TRBV3-1, the J call TRBJ1-2; weak D call: TRBD1 (6 bases). Germline assignment: CDR1 LGHDT and CDR2 YNNKEL (reference sequence). Trimming left V 5 bases short and J 8 bases short, with 15 bases between. The CDR3 consists of 13 residues. In DNA form, the CDR3 reads TGTGCCAGCAGCTACCGGGACATTGGGGGCTACACCTTC. Translated, it gives CASSYRDIGGYTF.

The chain combines TRBV5-1 with TRBJ1-2; D is uncertain. The CDR3 is 14 residues long. Trimming removed 0 bases at V and 8 bases at J, with 14 bases between. Germline lookup yields CDR1 SGHRS and CDR2 YFSETQ. The CDR3, as DNA: TGCGCCAGCAGCTTGGCCTCGCAGGTCGGAGGCTACACCTTC. It specifies CASSLASQVGGYTF.

This clonotype has just a few counts. This chain connects TRBV5-4 to TRBJ1-1, with 11 nucleotides matching TRBD1. Trimming took 3 bases from V and 2 from J; bases not matched to a gene: 3. The CDR3 sequence is 15 residues long. Germline loops: CDR1 SGHNT, CDR2 YYREEE (reference sequence). The chain's CDR3 is CASSSRTGGNTEAFF. The CDR3 DNA reads TGTGCCAGCAGCTCGCGGACAGGGGGCAACACTGAAGCTTTCTTT.

The sample holds a few counts of this clonotype. The chain has TRBV12-3 or TRBV12-4 and TRBJ1-2, with a weak D call TRBD1 (5 bases). Trimming cost V 5 bases and J 5 bases, with 15 bases left between them. This CDR3 is built from 14 residues. In DNA, the CDR3 is TGTGCCAGCAGTGGCACCGGGACGATGTATGGCTACACCTTC. Translating it yields CASSGTGTMYGYTF.

The chain combines TRBV12-3 or TRBV12-4 with TRBJ2-1; D call uncertain. CDR3 length: 17 residues. The ends were cut back, 2 bases at V and 2 bases at J, with 16 bases in the middle. The CDR3 reads CASSLSDASPAYNEQFF. CDR3 DNA: TGTGCCAGCAGTTTAAGCGATGCGAGTCCAGCCTACAATGAGCAGTTCTTC.